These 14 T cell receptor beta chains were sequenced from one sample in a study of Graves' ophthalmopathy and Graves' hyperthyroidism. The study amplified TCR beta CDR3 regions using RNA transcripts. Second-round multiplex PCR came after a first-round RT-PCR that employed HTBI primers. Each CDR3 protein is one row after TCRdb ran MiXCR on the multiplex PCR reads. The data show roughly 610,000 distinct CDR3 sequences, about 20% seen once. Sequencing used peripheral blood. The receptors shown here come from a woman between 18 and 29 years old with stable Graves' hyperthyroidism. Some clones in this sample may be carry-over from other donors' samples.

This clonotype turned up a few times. CDR3 sequence (DNA): TGTGCCAGCAGCCGGGCCGGGGGGGGATTAAACTATGGCTACACCTTC. Translated: CASSRAGGGLNYGYTF. The chain links TRBV12-3 or TRBV12-4 to TRBJ1-2; the D gene is possibly TRBD1 (5 bases). V was trimmed by 6 bases and J by 2 bases, leaving 19 bases between them. CDR3 length: 16 amino acids.

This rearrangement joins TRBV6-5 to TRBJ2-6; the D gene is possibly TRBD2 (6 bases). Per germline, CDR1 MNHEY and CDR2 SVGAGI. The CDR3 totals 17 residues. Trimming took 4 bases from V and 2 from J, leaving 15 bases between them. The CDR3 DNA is TGTGCCAGCAGTTTTGACGCCGGGAGTCCTGGGGCCAACGTCCTGACTTTC. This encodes CASSFDAGSPGANVLTF.

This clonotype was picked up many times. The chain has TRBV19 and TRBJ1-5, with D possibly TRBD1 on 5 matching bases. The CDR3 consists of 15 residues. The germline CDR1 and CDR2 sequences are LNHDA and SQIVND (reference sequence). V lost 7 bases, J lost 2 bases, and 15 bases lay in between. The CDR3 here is CASIGGELGNQPQHF. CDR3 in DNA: TGTGCCAGTATTGGGGGGGAGCTGGGCAATCAGCCCCAGCATTTT. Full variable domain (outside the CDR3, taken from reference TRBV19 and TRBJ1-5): DGGITQSPKYLFRKEGQNVTLSCEQNLNHDAMYWYRQDPGQGLRLIYYSQIVNDFQKGDIAEGYSVSREKKESFPLTVTSAQKNPTAFYLCASIGGELGNQPQHFGDGTRLSIL.

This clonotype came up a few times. The DNA of the CDR3 is TGTGCCTGGAGTGCCCGATTCGGGAGGGCCGGTGAGACCCAGTACTTC. As protein: CAWSARFGRAGETQYF. The chain has TRBV30 and TRBJ2-5; 8 nucleotides align to TRBD2. There are 16 residues in the CDR3. Germline trimming cut 1 base from V and 5 bases from J; bases unmatched to any gene: 12. From germline, CDR1 is GTSNPN and CDR2 SVGIG (reference sequence). Full variable domain (rest looked up from reference TRBV30 and TRBJ2-5): SQTIHQWPATLVQPVGSPLSLECTVEGTSNPNLYWYRQAAGRGLQLLFYSVGIGQISSEVPQNLSASRPQDRQFILSSKKLLLSDSGFYLCAWSARFGRAGETQYFGPGTRLLVL.

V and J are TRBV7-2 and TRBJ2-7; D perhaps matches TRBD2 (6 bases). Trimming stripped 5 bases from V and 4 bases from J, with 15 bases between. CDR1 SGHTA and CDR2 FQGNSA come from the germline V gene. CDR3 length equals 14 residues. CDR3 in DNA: TGTGCCAGCAGCCGTCCGGGGGAGTGGTACGAGCAGTACTTC. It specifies CASSRPGEWYEQYF.

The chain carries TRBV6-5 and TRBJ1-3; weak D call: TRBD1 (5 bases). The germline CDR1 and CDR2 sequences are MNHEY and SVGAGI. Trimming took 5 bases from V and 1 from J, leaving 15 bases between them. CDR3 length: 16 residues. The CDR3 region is CASSLQVGGSGNTIYF. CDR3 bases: TGTGCCAGCAGTCTACAGGTTGGGGGTTCTGGAAACACCATATATTTT.

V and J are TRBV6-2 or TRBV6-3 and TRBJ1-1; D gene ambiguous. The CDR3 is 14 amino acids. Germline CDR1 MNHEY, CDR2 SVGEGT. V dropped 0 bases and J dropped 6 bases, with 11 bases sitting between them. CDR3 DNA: TGTGCCAGCAGTTACTCACTCCGGGGTGCTGAAGCTTTCTTT. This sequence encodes CASSYSLRGAEAFF.

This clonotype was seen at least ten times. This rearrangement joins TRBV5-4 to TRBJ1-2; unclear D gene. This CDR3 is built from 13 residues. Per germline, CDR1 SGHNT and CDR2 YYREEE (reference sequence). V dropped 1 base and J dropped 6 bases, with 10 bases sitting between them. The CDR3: CASSLRGFDGYTF. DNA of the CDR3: TGTGCCAGCAGCTTGCGAGGGTTTGATGGCTACACCTTC. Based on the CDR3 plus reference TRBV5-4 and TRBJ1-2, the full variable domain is ETGVTQSPTHLIKTRGQQVTLRCSSQSGHNTVSWYQQALGQGPQFIFQYYREEENGRGNFPPRFSGLQFPNYSSELNVNALELDDSALYLCASSLRGFDGYTFGSGTRLTVV.

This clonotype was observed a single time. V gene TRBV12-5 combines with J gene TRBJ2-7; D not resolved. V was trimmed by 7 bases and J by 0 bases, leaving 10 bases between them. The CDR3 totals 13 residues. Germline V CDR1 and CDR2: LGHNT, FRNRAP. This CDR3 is CASVERNSYEQYF. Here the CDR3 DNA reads TGTGCTAGTGTAGAACGAAACTCCTACGAGCAGTACTTC.

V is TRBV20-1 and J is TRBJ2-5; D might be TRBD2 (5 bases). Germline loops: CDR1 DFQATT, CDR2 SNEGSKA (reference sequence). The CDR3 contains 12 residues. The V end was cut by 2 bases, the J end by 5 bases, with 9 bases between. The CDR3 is CSARLGGETQYF. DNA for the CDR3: TGCAGTGCTAGATTAGGAGGCGAGACCCAGTACTTC.

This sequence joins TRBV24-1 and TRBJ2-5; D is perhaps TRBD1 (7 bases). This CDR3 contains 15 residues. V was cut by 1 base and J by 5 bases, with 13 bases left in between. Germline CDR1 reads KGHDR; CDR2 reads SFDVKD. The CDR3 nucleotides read TGTGCCACCAGTGATTTTGGAGGGGGCACGGAGACCCAGTACTTC. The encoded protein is CATSDFGGGTETQYF.

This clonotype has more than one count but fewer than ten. DNA for the CDR3: TGTGCCAGCAGTGGGAACAGGGGGCAGGGCACTGAAGCTTTCTTT. Its protein is CASSGNRGQGTEAFF. The rearrangement uses TRBV6-1 and TRBJ1-1, with 9 nucleotides matching TRBD1. V was clipped by 4 bases and J by 4 bases; unmatched bases: 7. Germline CDR1 reads MNHNS; CDR2 reads SASEGT. CDR3 size: 15 residues.

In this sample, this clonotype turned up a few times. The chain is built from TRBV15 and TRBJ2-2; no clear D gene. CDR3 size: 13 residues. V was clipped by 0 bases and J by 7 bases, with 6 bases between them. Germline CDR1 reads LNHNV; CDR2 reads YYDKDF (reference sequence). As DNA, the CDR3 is TGTGCCACCAGCAGAGATTCATACGGGGAGCTGTTTTTT. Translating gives CATSRDSYGELFF.

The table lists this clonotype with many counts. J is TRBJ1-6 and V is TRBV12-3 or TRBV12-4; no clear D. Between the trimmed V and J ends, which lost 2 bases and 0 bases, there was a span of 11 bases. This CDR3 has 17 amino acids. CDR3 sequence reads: CASSLRLLSSYNSPLHF. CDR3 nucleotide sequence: TGTGCCAGCAGTTTAAGGTTGTTAAGCTCCTATAATTCACCCCTCCACTTT.